In its sample, the clone carrying this T cell receptor beta chain was seen many times. Its antigen is currently unknown. Production of TCR cDNA was by 5'RACE template switching, which also added a universal primer site and UMIs. TCRdb ran MiXCR on the 5' RACE reads and lists one entry per CDR3 protein. The data show some 400,000 distinct CDR3 sequences, about 6.2% seen once. Trimming stripped 6 bases from V and 2 bases from J, with 17 bases between. CDR1 and CDR2 (germline): DFQATT, SNEGSKA (reference sequence). This CDR3 has 15 residues. These data originate in a study of T cells after yellow fever vaccination. At the level of the study: SMART-Seq v4 Ultra Low Input prepared the low-cell-number fractions.

Study-level points and caveats: A weaker secondary response peaked on day 5, the primary on day 15. Most clones from primary vaccination resurfaced after the booster (around 97% CD4, approximately 88% CD8).

V gene TRBV20-1 combines with J gene TRBJ1-5; TRBD1 might be the D (5 bases). This receptor was taken from a man younger than 40 who received the YFV17D yellow fever vaccine. Source: PBMCs, taken 5 days after the yellow fever booster vaccination. The CDR3 sequence is CSAREGSRGNQPQHF. CDR3 DNA sequence: TGCAGTGCCCGAGAGGGCAGCAGGGGCAATCAGCCCCAGCATTTT.